A selection of T cell receptor beta chains follows, all from one sample in a study of STAT5B mutations in CD4+ large granular lymphocyte leukemia. Sequencing was performed with immunoSEQ multiplex PCR; in TCRdb, only in-frame clones are kept and a portion is missing. Among more than 30,000 clones listed, more than 70% were seen once. The sequencing input was CD4+ T cells from blood buffy coats. These receptor sequences come from a human donor in good health. The CDR3 runs from the conserved cysteine through the conserved F or W. The D gene is left open where the match is weak. Part of the rows lack a size; the others show once, few, many or a class for expanded clones.

D gene,clone size,J gene,V gene,CDR3 DNA,CDR3 protein
-,-,TRBJ1-6,TRBV6-5,TGTGCCAGCAGTTACACGGCAGGGGATCTTTCGACCCTCCACTTT,CASSYTAGDLSTLHF
-,few,TRBJ1-1,TRBV6-5,TGTGCCAGCAGTCCGGCATGGGCGAACACTGAAGCTTTCTTT,CASSPAWANTEAFF
-,-,TRBJ2-1,TRBV5-1,TGCGCCAGCAGCTTAAGCTCCTACAATGAGCAGTTCTTC,CASSLSSYNEQFF
TRBD1,-,TRBJ1-6,TRBV4-1,TGCGCCAGCAGCCCAGCTACCCCGGGACAGGGAATGTCACCCCTCCACTTT,CASSPATPGQGMSPLHF
-,-,TRBJ2-5,TRBV7-9,TGTGCCAGCAGCGTAGACAGAGGCTCGGAGACCCAGTACTTC,CASSVDRGSETQYF
-,-,TRBJ2-3,TRBV11-2,TGTGCCAGCAGCGTTGACTTAATAGTAGATACGCAGTATTTT,CASSVDLIVDTQYF
-,once,TRBJ1-4,TRBV5-1,TGCGCCAGCAGCTTGGCAGGGGAAAAACTGTTTTTT,CASSLAGEKLFF
-,-,TRBJ1-2,TRBV7-9,TGTGCCAGCAGCTTACAGCTAGGCAATGGCTACACCTTC,CASSLQLGNGYTF
-,once,TRBJ2-5,TRBV20-1,TGCAGTGCCTTGGGGGAGACCCAGTACTTC,CSALGETQYF
-,-,TRBJ2-5,TRBV19,TGTGCCAGTAGGCTCACCGGGGGCGGGGAGACCCAGTACTTC,CASRLTGGGETQYF
-,-,TRBJ2-7,TRBV5-1,TGCGCCAGCAGCCTTGGACAGCACTACGAGCAGTACTTC,CASSLGQHYEQYF
-,once,TRBJ2-1,TRBV7-2,TGTGCCAGCAGCTCATACCTGGGTGAGCAGTTCTTC,CASSSYLGEQFF
-,-,TRBJ1-6,TRBV2,TGTGCCAGCAGTGGGGACGGGAGAAATTCACCCCTCCACTTT,CASSGDGRNSPLHF
-,-,TRBJ2-5,TRBV7-2,TGTGCCAGCAGCGACCGGGGGTACCAAGAGACCCAGTACTTC,CASSDRGYQETQYF
-,-,TRBJ1-1,TRBV7-2,TGTGCCAGCAGCCCGCGTACAACGAACACTGAAGCTTTCTTT,CASSPRTTNTEAFF
TRBD1,-,TRBJ1-5,TRBV7-9,TGTGCCAGCAGCCGGACAGGGGGAGGGCAGCCCCAGCATTTT,CASSRTGGGQPQHF
TRBD2,-,TRBJ2-7,TRBV25-1,TGTGCCAGCAGTCCAGGAAGTGGTAGCGGGAGCCCCTACGAGCAGTACTTC,CASSPGSGSGSPYEQYF
-,-,TRBJ2-4,TRBV7-2,TGTGCCAGCAGCTTAGGTCTAGCCGGGGGCAAAAACATTCAGTACTTC,CASSLGLAGGKNIQYF
-,once,TRBJ2-2,TRBV7-5,TGTGCCAGAAGCGCTTACCCTTCTAGCGGGAGTGGTAACGGGGAGCTGTTTTTT,CARSAYPSSGSGNGELFF
-,few,TRBJ1-1,TRBV10-3,TGTGCCATCAGTGGAACGCAGAACACTGAAGCTTTCTTT,CAISGTQNTEAFF
-,-,TRBJ2-1,TRBV7-2,TGTGCCAGCAGCTTATATCAGGAGCAGTTCTTC,CASSLYQEQFF
TRBD1,-,TRBJ1-1,TRBV10-3,TGTGCCATCAGGATCCGGGACAGGTACACTGAAGCTTTCTTT,CAIRIRDRYTEAFF
-,once,TRBJ2-5,TRBV12-5,TGTGCTAGTTCGCGGGTGGGAACCCCATCAGAGACCCAGTACTTC,CASSRVGTPSETQYF
-,once,TRBJ2-3,TRBV7-2,TGTGCCAGCAGCTTAGCGGGACAATCGGGAACAGATACGCAGTATTTT,CASSLAGQSGTDTQYF
-,once,TRBJ2-3,TRBV11-3,TGTGCCAGCAGCTTAGGTTTGAGGGGTGGATCAGATACGCAGTATTTT,CASSLGLRGGSDTQYF
-,-,TRBJ2-7,TRBV5-1,TGCGCCAGCAGCGGCGCCCTGAGGGAGCAGTACTTC,CASSGALREQYF
-,-,TRBJ2-7,TRBV11-2,TGTGCCAGCAGCTTAAACAGACACAACTACGAGCAGTACTTC,CASSLNRHNYEQYF
-,-,TRBJ1-2,TRBV5-4,TGTGCCAGCAGCTTGGACCACTATGGCTACACCTTC,CASSLDHYGYTF
-,-,TRBJ1-1,TRBV14,TGTGCCAGCAGCCATGGCAGGGCATTTATGAACACTGAAGCTTTCTTT,CASSHGRAFMNTEAFF
-,-,TRBJ2-5,TRBV2,TGTGCCAGCAGCGGAGGACGAGTTGAGACCCAGTACTTC,CASSGGRVETQYF
TRBD1,-,TRBJ1-2,TRBV11-1,TGTGCCAGCAGCCCATCGCCGGGACAGGGCCGCTATGGCTACACCTTC,CASSPSPGQGRYGYTF
-,-,TRBJ2-5,TRBV27,TGTGCCAGCAGTCCGGAGGGCCGAGAGACCCAGTACTTC,CASSPEGRETQYF
-,-,TRBJ2-3,TRBV5-6,TGTGCCAGCAGCTTAAGACAAACAGGAGGGGCAGATACGCAGTATTTT,CASSLRQTGGADTQYF
TRBD2,-,TRBJ2-2,TRBV6-5,TGTGCCAGCAGAATAGCGGGAGAGAGCACCGGGGAGCTGTTTTTT,CASRIAGESTGELFF
TRBD2,-,TRBJ2-5,TRBV12-5,TGTGCTAGTGGTTTGGTCTGGGGTGTCGGGGGGTTAGAGACCCAGTACTTC,CASGLVWGVGGLETQYF
-,-,TRBJ1-1,TRBV5-1,TGCGCCAGCAGCCAGCGTCCGGGTGGGCCGATGAACACTGAAGCTTTCTTT,CASSQRPGGPMNTEAFF
-,few,TRBJ1-1,TRBV5-8,TGTGCCAGCAGCTTGTCGATGAACACTGAAGCTTTCTTT,CASSLSMNTEAFF
-,-,TRBJ2-5,TRBV29-1,TGCAGCGCCGCGACGGGACTCCAAGAGACCCAGTACTTC,CSAATGLQETQYF
-,few,TRBJ1-1,TRBV19,TGTGCCAGTAGTATCCCGCAGAACACTGAAGCTTTCTTT,CASSIPQNTEAFF
TRBD1,-,TRBJ2-1,TRBV27,TGTGCCAGCAGTTTATTTGGGACAGCAAATGAGCAGTTCTTC,CASSLFGTANEQFF
-,once,TRBJ2-1,TRBV19,TGTGCCAGTAGTACCCGCATAGGCAATGAGCAGTTCTTC,CASSTRIGNEQFF
-,-,TRBJ1-2,TRBV11-2,TGTGCCAGCAGCCGCGAGGGCGATGGCTACACCTTC,CASSREGDGYTF
TRBD1,-,TRBJ1-2,TRBV5-6,TGTGCCAGCACCGGGACAGGGAAAGGCTACACCTTC,CASTGTGKGYTF
-,-,TRBJ2-1,TRBV30,TGTGCCTGGAGTGTAACTTCCACTCGGTTCTTC,CAWSVTSTRFF
-,-,TRBJ1-1,TRBV28,TGTGCCAGCACTCGGGACACCCGGGGGACTGAAGCTTTCTTT,CASTRDTRGTEAFF
-,-,TRBJ2-7,TRBV7-9,TGTGCCAGCAGCCGAGACTCCTCCTACGAGCAGTACTTC,CASSRDSSYEQYF
-,-,TRBJ1-5,TRBV11-2,TGTGCCAGCAGCGACATCTCGGGGGGGCGACGACAGCCCCAGCATTTT,CASSDISGGRRQPQHF
-,-,TRBJ2-7,TRBV5-1,TGCGCCAGCAGCTTATATTACGAGCAGTACTTC,CASSLYYEQYF
TRBD1,-,TRBJ1-2,TRBV7-2,TGTGCCAGCAGCTTGGACAGGGGATCCTATGGCTACACCTTC,CASSLDRGSYGYTF
-,-,TRBJ1-3,TRBV10-3,TGTGCCATCAGTCAAGGACTTACGGGAGGAAACACCATATATTTT,CAISQGLTGGNTIYF
-,-,TRBJ1-5,TRBV19,TGTGCCAGTAGTATGGGGACAAGCAATCAGCCCCAGCATTTT,CASSMGTSNQPQHF
-,-,TRBJ1-2,TRBV5-1,TGCGCCAGCAGCTTCTGGGACCGGCCTGGGAATGGCTACACCTTC,CASSFWDRPGNGYTF
-,-,TRBJ1-2,TRBV10-2,TGCGCCAGCAGCGGGGCGCCCTTCTATGGCTACACCTTC,CASSGAPFYGYTF